These T cell receptor beta chains were read from a single sample in a study of Ad26.COV2.S vaccination and SARS-CoV-2 variants. Profiling relied on immunoSEQ multiplex PCR, and the TCRdb table lists in-frame clones only, not all of them. The sample consists of about 180,000 clones, around 88% of them appearing once. Sequences were derived from peripheral blood, sampled after recovery from COVID-19. The receptor set was obtained from a human donor who had recovered from COVID-19. Each CDR3 is given with its conserved first and last residue. A D gene is named only where the DNA matches it firmly. Clone size is shown for a subset of rows, as once, few, many or a class of expanded clone.

d_call	j_call	clone_size	v_call	cdr3_aa	cdr3_nt
-	TRBJ1-1	-	TRBV2	CASSDQGRNTEAFF	TGTGCCAGCAGTGATCAGGGGAGGAACACTGAAGCTTTCTTT
-	TRBJ2-3	-	TRBV5-1	CASSPPSRADTQYF	TGCGCCAGCAGCCCACCTAGCAGGGCAGATACGCAGTATTTT
-	TRBJ2-2	few	TRBV4-1	CASSQGLSNTGELFF	TGCGCCAGCAGCCAAGGGCTTTCGAACACCGGGGAGCTGTTTTTT
-	TRBJ2-7	-	TRBV11-2	CASSHYEQYF	TGTGCCAGCAGCCACTACGAGCAGTACTTC
-	TRBJ2-2	-	TRBV7-2	CASSPADFLGAGELFF	TGTGCCAGCAGCCCCGCAGACTTCCTCGGGGCCGGGGAGCTGTTTTTT
TRBD2	TRBJ2-3	-	TRBV15	CATSSGTSGRTDTQYF	TGTGCCACCAGCAGCGGGACTAGCGGGAGAACAGATACGCAGTATTTT
TRBD2	TRBJ2-3	once	TRBV6-5	CASSGGLAVTQYF	TGTGCCAGCAGCGGTGGACTAGCGGTTACGCAGTATTTT
-	TRBJ2-7	-	TRBV10-3	CAISESWGQHSYEQYF	TGTGCCATCAGTGAGTCGTGGGGGCAACACTCCTACGAGCAGTACTTC
-	TRBJ1-6	-	TRBV14	CASSQELFSGRSPYNSPLHF	TGTGCCAGCAGCCAAGAGTTGTTCTCGGGGAGAAGCCCCTATAATTCACCCCTCCACTTT
TRBD1	TRBJ1-1	-	TRBV7-2	CASSTSTGQTEAFF	TGTGCCAGCAGCACCTCGACAGGGCAGACTGAAGCTTTCTTT
TRBD1	TRBJ2-7	-	TRBV28	CASSPGTGSSYEQYF	TGTGCCAGCAGTCCCGGGACAGGGAGCTCCTACGAGCAGTACTTC
-	TRBJ2-2	-	TRBV27	CASSFGSSTGELFF	TGTGCCAGCAGTTTCGGCAGCTCGACCGGGGAGCTGTTTTTT
-	TRBJ1-1	-	TRBV4-1	CASSQVGRLNTEAFF	TGCGCCAGCAGCCAAGTAGGCAGGCTGAACACTGAAGCTTTCTTT
TRBD1	TRBJ2-1	-	TRBV7-2	CASSSADRGYWVSYNEQFF	TGTGCCAGCAGCTCCGCGGACAGGGGATATTGGGTCTCCTACAATGAGCAGTTCTTC
-	TRBJ2-1	-	TRBV6-1	CASSEAGGVRYNEQFF	TGTGCCAGCAGTGAAGCGGGGGGCGTCAGGTACAATGAGCAGTTCTTC
-	TRBJ1-1	-	TRBV6-1	CASSERGIITEAFF	TGTGCCAGCAGTGAAAGGGGGATTATCACTGAAGCTTTCTTT
-	TRBJ2-7	once	TRBV29-1	CSVAKAYEQYF	TGCAGCGTCGCGAAAGCCTACGAGCAGTACTTC
-	TRBJ1-4	-	TRBV7-2	CASSLMFGKLFF	TGTGCCAGCAGCTTAATGTTTGGAAAACTGTTTTTT
-	TRBJ2-3	-	TRBV19	CASSIGSGLGTDTQYF	TGTGCCAGTAGTATTGGGTCGGGACTGGGAACAGATACGCAGTATTTT
-	TRBJ2-3	once	TRBV3-1/TRBV3-2	CASSQDMGGTDTQYF	TGTGCCAGCAGCCAAGATATGGGGGGCACAGATACGCAGTATTTT
-	TRBJ2-6	-	TRBV9	CASSSSGANVLTF	TGTGCCAGCAGCTCTTCTGGGGCCAACGTCCTGACTTTC
-	TRBJ2-2	-	TRBV19	CASSIQGGVGELFF	TGTGCCAGTAGTATCCAGGGGGGGGTCGGGGAGCTGTTTTTT
-	TRBJ1-2	once	TRBV27	CASRGGAGLNYGYTF	TGTGCCAGCAGGGGGGGGGCAGGGCTTAACTATGGCTACACCTTC
-	TRBJ2-7	-	TRBV5-1	CASSFNYRGALAQYF	TGCGCCAGCAGCTTTAATTACCGGGGGGCGCTCGCCCAGTACTTC
TRBD1	TRBJ1-2	-	TRBV18	CASSPTGSYGYTF	TGTGCCAGCTCACCGACAGGGAGCTATGGCTACACCTTC
-	TRBJ2-7	-	TRBV9	CASSLGGGYLPYEQYF	TGTGCCAGCAGCCTAGGGGGGGGTTATCTTCCCTACGAGCAGTACTTC
TRBD1	TRBJ1-2	-	TRBV19	CASKYRTGYGYTF	TGTGCCAGTAAATACCGGACAGGGTATGGCTACACCTTC
-	TRBJ2-6	many	TRBV5-6	CASSLGAGANVLTF	TGTGCCAGCAGCTTGGGGGCTGGGGCCAACGTCCTGACTTTC
-	TRBJ2-7	few	TRBV5-1	CASSSSYEQYF	TGCGCCAGCAGCTCCTCCTACGAGCAGTACTTC
-	TRBJ2-3	-	TRBV5-5	CASSFQSTDTQYF	TGTGCCAGCAGCTTCCAGTCCACAGATACGCAGTATTTT
-	TRBJ2-5	-	TRBV6-4	CASSDEDTQYF	TGTGCCAGCAGTGACGAAGACACCCAGTACTTC
TRBD1	TRBJ2-3	-	TRBV4-1	CASSLPPRDRLTDTQYF	TGCGCCAGCAGCCTGCCTCCCCGGGACAGACTCACAGATACGCAGTATTTT
TRBD1	TRBJ1-6	-	TRBV12-3/TRBV12-4	CASSLTGGAPLHF	TGTGCCAGCAGTTTAACAGGGGGAGCACCCCTCCACTTT
-	TRBJ1-2	-	TRBV30	CAGSIGPPYGYTF	TGTGCCGGTTCAATTGGCCCTCCCTATGGCTACACCTTC
-	TRBJ2-2	few	TRBV24-1	CATSDRAGNGELFF	TGTGCCACCAGTGACCGAGCAGGGAACGGGGAGCTGTTTTTT
TRBD1	TRBJ2-5	-	TRBV9	CASSPQDRVEETQYF	TGTGCCAGCAGCCCCCAGGACAGGGTTGAAGAGACCCAGTACTTC
TRBD1	TRBJ1-4	once	TRBV3-1/TRBV3-2	CASSPSGGREKLFF	TGTGCCAGCAGCCCTTCAGGGGGACGCGAAAAACTGTTTTTT
-	TRBJ2-3	-	TRBV5-1	CASSSGPITDTQYF	TGCGCCAGCAGCTCCGGACCGATCACAGATACGCAGTATTTT
TRBD1	TRBJ1-1	once	TRBV24-1	CATSDSRDRGRTEAFF	TGTGCCACCAGTGATTCCCGGGACAGGGGCCGCACTGAAGCTTTCTTT
TRBD1	TRBJ1-3	-	TRBV6-5	CASSYGDRGRGNTIYF	TGTGCCAGCAGTTACGGGGACAGGGGGCGAGGAAACACCATATATTTT
-	TRBJ2-1	-	TRBV4-1	CASSQGLTEGDEQFF	TGCGCCAGCAGCCAAGGGCTTACCGAGGGCGATGAGCAGTTCTTC
-	TRBJ2-7	-	TRBV9	CASSPPGQSYEQYF	TGTGCCAGCAGCCCACCGGGGCAGAGCTACGAGCAGTACTTC
TRBD2	TRBJ2-7	few	TRBV7-7	CASSPGLAGSYEQYF	TGTGCCAGCAGCCCGGGACTAGCGGGATCCTACGAGCAGTACTTC
-	TRBJ2-5	once	TRBV28	CASSLTETQYF	TGTGCCAGCAGTTTGACGGAGACCCAGTACTTC
-	TRBJ2-7	-	TRBV12-3/TRBV12-4	CASSQYSSYEQYF	TGTGCCAGCAGCCAATATAGCTCCTACGAGCAGTACTTC
-	TRBJ2-1	-	TRBV12-3/TRBV12-4	CASSAVVHEQFF	TGTGCCAGCAGCGCCGTGGTCCATGAGCAGTTCTTC
-	TRBJ2-7	-	TRBV11-2	CASSWGPTYEQYF	TGTGCCAGCAGCTGGGGGCCAACCTACGAGCAGTACTTC
-	TRBJ1-1	few	TRBV3-1/TRBV3-2	CASSPTPNTEAFF	TGTGCCAGCAGCCCTACGCCGAACACTGAAGCTTTCTTT
-	TRBJ2-2	-	TRBV29-1	CSVDAGFNTGELFF	TGCAGCGTTGATGCGGGATTCAACACCGGGGAGCTGTTTTTT
-	TRBJ2-5	-	TRBV2	CATRSSHQETQYF	TGTGCCACCCGTAGCTCTCACCAAGAGACCCAGTACTTC
TRBD1	TRBJ1-1	-	TRBV24-1	CATRPGQGAWDTEAFF	TGTGCCACCAGGCCCGGACAGGGGGCCTGGGACACTGAAGCTTTCTTT
-	TRBJ1-3	-	TRBV5-1	CASSLSGLPGNTIYF	TGCGCCAGCAGCTTGAGCGGGCTTCCTGGAAACACCATATATTTT
-	TRBJ2-1	-	TRBV27	CASTAIGYNEQFF	TGTGCCAGCACGGCTATCGGCTACAATGAGCAGTTCTTC
-	TRBJ1-6	-	TRBV7-3	CASSFVGNNSPLHF	TGTGCCAGCAGCTTCGTGGGTAACAATTCACCCCTCCACTTT
-	TRBJ1-1	-	TRBV18	CASRGLSMDTEAFF	TGTGCCAGCCGGGGCCTGAGTATGGACACTGAAGCTTTCTTT
-	TRBJ2-2	-	TRBV5-1	CASSLDGELFF	TGCGCCAGCAGCTTGGACGGGGAGCTGTTTTTT
-	TRBJ1-5	-	TRBV7-9	CASSLSGSDQPQHF	TGTGCCAGCAGCTTATCAGGGTCCGATCAGCCCCAGCATTTT
TRBD1	TRBJ2-5	-	TRBV5-4	CASSLDRGRQETQYF	TGTGCCAGCAGCTTGGACAGGGGGCGGCAGGAGACCCAGTACTTC
-	TRBJ1-6	-	TRBV6-4	CASRGNSPLHF	TGTGCCAGCAGGGGGAATTCACCCCTCCACTTT